The T cell receptor beta chain under discussion was sequenced for a study of CD8 T cells in ankylosing spondylitis (TCRdb year 2017). At the level of the whole study: The study profiled T cell receptor beta repertoires in healthy donors and ankylosing spondylitis patients to find disease-linked TCR variants. In total, the full study cohort was made up of about 110 healthy donors and approximately 27 ankylosing spondylitis patients. Peripheral blood was sampled, and synovial fluid was also collected from ankylosing spondylitis patients.

Overall study results and their limits: The disease-linked clones were reported to be significantly enriched in matched synovial fluid samples from ankylosing spondylitis patients. Some motif variants were previously reported in synovial fluid and blood of reactive arthritis patients, suggesting common disease-initiation mechanisms. In peripheral blood, the disease-linked clones were found at relatively low frequencies and had a CD8+ phenotype. A TCR beta motif of 7 or 8 highly homologous amino acid variants appeared characteristic of blood from ankylosing spondylitis patients.

Sequencing took place on an Illumina HiSeq 2500. Quantitative 5'-RACE with molecular barcodes was used to prepare TCR beta libraries. From the authors' description of their analysis: Disease-linked TCR variants were identified with a new computational method built on a probabilistic model of VDJ rearrangement. In TCRdb, the public reads were trimmed at Q25 with fastp and aligned with MiXCR, with productive beta chains retained. Entries are consolidated by CDR3 protein sequence, retaining the most common genes and DNA. TCRdb, not the authors, supplied the V and J calls. Across this sample there are roughly 240,000 distinct CDR3 sequences, with 30% to 40% seen only once. About 4.2% of the sample is in the top ten clones. There are 14 amino acids in the CDR3, from cysteine to phenylalanine inclusive. CDR3 DNA is the only sequence kept; it has 42 bases, read in frame from the first base. Here V drops 4 bases and J drops 0 bases, and the junction holds 3 bases not matched to any gene. CDR1 SGHRS and CDR2 YFSETQ are derived from the germline V gene.

This clonotype appeared a few times. This receptor's antigen is unknown. Qualities for individual bases were not recorded, and no much larger clone is one base off. This receptor was taken from a male donor with ankylosing spondylitis or in good health (not recorded which). The rearrangement combines TRBV5-1 with TRBJ1-1, and 7 junction bases match TRBD1. Sequencing was performed on blood, either unsorted or a sorted T cell fraction (not recorded which). The CDR3 reads as follows: CASSRGQLNTEAFF. The DNA sequence is TGCGCCAGCAGCCGGGGACAGTTGAACACTGAAGCTTTCTTT.